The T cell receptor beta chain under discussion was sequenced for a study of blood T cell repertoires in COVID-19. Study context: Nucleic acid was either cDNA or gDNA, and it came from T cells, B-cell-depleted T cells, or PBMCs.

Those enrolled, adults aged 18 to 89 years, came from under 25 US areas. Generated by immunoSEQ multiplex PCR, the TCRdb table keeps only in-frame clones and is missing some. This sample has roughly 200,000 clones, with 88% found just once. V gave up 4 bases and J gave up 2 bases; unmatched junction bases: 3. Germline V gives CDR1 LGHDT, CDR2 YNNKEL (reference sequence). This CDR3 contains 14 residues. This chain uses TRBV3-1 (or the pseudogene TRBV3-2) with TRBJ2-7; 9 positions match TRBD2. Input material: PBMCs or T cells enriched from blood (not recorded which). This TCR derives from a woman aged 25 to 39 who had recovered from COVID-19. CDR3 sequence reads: CASSLAGGPYEQYF. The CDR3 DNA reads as TGTGCCAGCAGCCTCGCGGGGGGGCCCTACGAGCAGTACTTC.